Listed below are T cell receptor beta chains from one sample, sequenced in a study of cytomegalovirus exposure and HLA in healthy donors. Sequencing used immunoSEQ multiplex PCR; TCRdb keeps in-frame clones, though not all of them. The table has some 150,000 clones, around 79% seen once. Sequenced input: PBMCs. The receptors come from a human donor in good health. Each CDR3 is given with its conserved first and last residue. A D gene is named only where the DNA matches it firmly. Some rows have no size entry. The others give once, few or many, or a class for an expanded clone.

abundance: NA
d_gene: NA
j_gene: TRBJ2-7
v_gene: TRBV30
CDR3nt: TGTGCCTGGAAGAGACCGGACAGTAGGTACGAGCAGTACTTC
CDR3aa: CAWKRPDSRYEQYF

abundance: NA
d_gene: TRBD1
j_gene: TRBJ2-7
v_gene: TRBV6-5
CDR3nt: TGTGCCAGCAGCCGACAGGGGTATGGGGAGCAGTACTTC
CDR3aa: CASSRQGYGEQYF

abundance: NA
d_gene: TRBD2
j_gene: TRBJ2-5
v_gene: TRBV5-5
CDR3nt: TGTGCCAGCAGCCCGAAACTAGCGGGAGGGGTGGAGACCCAGTACTTC
CDR3aa: CASSPKLAGGVETQYF

abundance: NA
d_gene: NA
j_gene: TRBJ1-1
v_gene: TRBV10-2
CDR3nt: TGCGCCAGCAGTGAGTCGATAAGGCGGCCGAACACTGAAGCTTTCTTT
CDR3aa: CASSESIRRPNTEAFF

abundance: NA
d_gene: NA
j_gene: TRBJ1-4
v_gene: TRBV30
CDR3nt: TGTGCCTGGAGTGTACTGGGGGGATCGGCAACCAACTTTGCAACTAATGAAAAACTGTTTTTT
CDR3aa: CAWSVLGGSATNFATNEKLFF

abundance: NA
d_gene: NA
j_gene: TRBJ2-2
v_gene: TRBV19
CDR3nt: TGTGCCAGTGGAGTCGGGGAGCTGTTTTTT
CDR3aa: CASGVGELFF

abundance: NA
d_gene: TRBD1
j_gene: TRBJ2-7
v_gene: TRBV7-6
CDR3nt: TGTGCCAGCAGCCAGGGCCCGGGACAGGGTTCCTACGAGCAGTACTTC
CDR3aa: CASSQGPGQGSYEQYF

abundance: NA
d_gene: NA
j_gene: TRBJ2-7
v_gene: TRBV10-3
CDR3nt: TGTGCCATCAGCGGGGAGCCCACTGGAGAGCAGTACTTC
CDR3aa: CAISGEPTGEQYF

abundance: once
d_gene: NA
j_gene: TRBJ1-1
v_gene: TRBV28
CDR3nt: TGTGCCAGCAGTTTGTTGAGTAGGAACACTGAAGCTTTCTTT
CDR3aa: CASSLLSRNTEAFF

abundance: NA
d_gene: TRBD1
j_gene: TRBJ1-2
v_gene: TRBV6-6
CDR3nt: TGTGCCAGCAGATACAGGGGGCCGGATTATAACTATGGCTACACCTTC
CDR3aa: CASRYRGPDYNYGYTF

abundance: NA
d_gene: TRBD1
j_gene: TRBJ1-1
v_gene: TRBV6-4
CDR3nt: TGTGCCAGCAGTGTCGGGACAGGGGGCGACACTGAAGCTTTCTTT
CDR3aa: CASSVGTGGDTEAFF